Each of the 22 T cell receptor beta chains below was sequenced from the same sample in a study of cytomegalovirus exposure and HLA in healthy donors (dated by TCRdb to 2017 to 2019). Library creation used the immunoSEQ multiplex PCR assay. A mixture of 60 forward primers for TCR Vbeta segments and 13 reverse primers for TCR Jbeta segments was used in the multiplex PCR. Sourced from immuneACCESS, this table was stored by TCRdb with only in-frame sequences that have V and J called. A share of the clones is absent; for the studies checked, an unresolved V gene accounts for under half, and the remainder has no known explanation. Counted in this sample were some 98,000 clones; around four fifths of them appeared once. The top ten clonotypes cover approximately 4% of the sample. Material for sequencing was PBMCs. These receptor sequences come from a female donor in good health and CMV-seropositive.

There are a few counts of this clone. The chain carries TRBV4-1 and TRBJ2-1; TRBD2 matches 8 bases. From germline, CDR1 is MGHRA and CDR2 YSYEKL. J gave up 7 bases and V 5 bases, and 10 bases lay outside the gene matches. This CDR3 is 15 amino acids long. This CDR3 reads CASSKPGLGKNEQFF. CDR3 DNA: TGCGCCAGCAGCAAACCGGGACTAGGCAAAAATGAGCAGTTCTTC.

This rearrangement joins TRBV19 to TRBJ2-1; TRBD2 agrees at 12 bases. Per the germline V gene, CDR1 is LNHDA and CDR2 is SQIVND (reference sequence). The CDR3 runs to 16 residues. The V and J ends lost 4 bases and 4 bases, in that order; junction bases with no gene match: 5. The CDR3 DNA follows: TGTGCCAGTAGTACCGGACTAGCGGGATCTTACAATGAGCAGTTCTTC. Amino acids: CASSTGLAGSYNEQFF.

The CDR3 coding sequence is TGTGCCACCGCGGAGGGAATTTCACCCCTCCACTTT. This translates into CATAEGISPLHF. This chain joins TRBV28 and TRBJ1-6; D not resolved. Germline CDR1 is MDHEN and CDR2 is SYDVKM. The CDR3 is 12 residues long. Trimming left V 10 bases short and J 9 bases short, with 13 bases between. The full variable domain, rest sourced from reference TRBV28 and TRBJ1-6, is DVKVTQSSRYLVKRTGEKVFLECVQDMDHENMFWYRQDPGLGLRLIYFSYDVKMKEKGDIPEGYSVSREKKERFSLILESASTNQTSMYLCATAEGISPLHFGNGTRLTVT.

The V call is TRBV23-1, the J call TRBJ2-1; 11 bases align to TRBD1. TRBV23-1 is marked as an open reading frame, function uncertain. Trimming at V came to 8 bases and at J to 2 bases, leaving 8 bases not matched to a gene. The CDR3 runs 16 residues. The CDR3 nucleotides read TGCGCCAGCGTTTGGGTGGGACAGGGGGCCTACAATGAGCAGTTCTTC. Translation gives CASVWVGQGAYNEQFF.

CDR3 in amino acids: CASSEGTDSIRETQYF. The CDR3 DNA is TGTGCCAGCAGTGAAGGGACAGACTCAATTCGGGAGACCCAGTACTTC. This chain joins TRBV6-1 and TRBJ2-5; TRBD1 is a possible D gene (6 bases). Germline V gives CDR1 MNHNS, CDR2 SASEGT. The CDR3 is 16 amino acids. V lost 1 base and J lost 5, with 17 bases in between.

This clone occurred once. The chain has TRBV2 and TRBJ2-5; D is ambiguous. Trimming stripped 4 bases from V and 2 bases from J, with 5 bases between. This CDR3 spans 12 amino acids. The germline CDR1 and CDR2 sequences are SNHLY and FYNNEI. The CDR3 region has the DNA TGTGCCAGCAGTGGCACACAAGAGACCCAGTACTTC. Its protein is CASSGTQETQYF.

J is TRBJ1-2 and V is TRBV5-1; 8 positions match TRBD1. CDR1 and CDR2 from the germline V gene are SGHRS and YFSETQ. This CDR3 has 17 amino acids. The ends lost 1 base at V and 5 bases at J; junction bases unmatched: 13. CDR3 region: CASSLTQTTGEPYGYTF. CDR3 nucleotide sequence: TGCGCCAGCAGCTTGACACAAACGACAGGGGAACCTTATGGCTACACCTTC.

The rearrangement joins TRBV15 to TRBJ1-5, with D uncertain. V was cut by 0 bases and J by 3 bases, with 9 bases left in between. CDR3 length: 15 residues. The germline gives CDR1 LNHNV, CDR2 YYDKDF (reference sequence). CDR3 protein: CATSRDLSPNQPQHF. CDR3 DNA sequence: TGTGCCACCAGCAGAGATCTAAGTCCCAATCAGCCCCAGCATTTT.

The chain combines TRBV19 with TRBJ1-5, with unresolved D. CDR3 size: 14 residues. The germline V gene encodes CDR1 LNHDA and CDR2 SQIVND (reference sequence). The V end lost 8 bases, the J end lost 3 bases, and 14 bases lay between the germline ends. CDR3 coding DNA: TGTGCCAGTGGGAGTTGGCTGTTCAATCAGCCCCAGCATTTT. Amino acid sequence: CASGSWLFNQPQHF. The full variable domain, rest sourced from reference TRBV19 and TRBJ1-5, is DGGITQSPKYLFRKEGQNVTLSCEQNLNHDAMYWYRQDPGQGLRLIYYSQIVNDFQKGDIAEGYSVSREKKESFPLTVTSAQKNPTAFYLCASGSWLFNQPQHFGDGTRLSIL.

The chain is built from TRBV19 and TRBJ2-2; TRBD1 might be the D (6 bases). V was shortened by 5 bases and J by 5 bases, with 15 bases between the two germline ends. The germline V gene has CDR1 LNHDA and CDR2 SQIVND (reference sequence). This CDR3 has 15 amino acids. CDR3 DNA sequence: TGTGCCAGTAGTGCATCAGGGGTAAAAACCGGGGAGCTGTTTTTT. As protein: CASSASGVKTGELFF.

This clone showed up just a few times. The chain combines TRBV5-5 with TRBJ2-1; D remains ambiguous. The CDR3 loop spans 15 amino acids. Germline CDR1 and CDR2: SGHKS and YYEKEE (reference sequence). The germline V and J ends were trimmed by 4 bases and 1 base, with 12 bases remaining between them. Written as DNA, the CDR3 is TGTGCCAGCAGCACAGATATTAATTCCTACAATGAGCAGTTCTTC. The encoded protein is CASSTDINSYNEQFF.

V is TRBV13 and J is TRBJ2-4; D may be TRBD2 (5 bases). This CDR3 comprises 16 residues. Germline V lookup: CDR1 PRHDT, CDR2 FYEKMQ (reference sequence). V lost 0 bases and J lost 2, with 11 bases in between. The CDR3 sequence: CASSLGEGRTKNIQYF. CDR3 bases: TGTGCCAGCAGCTTAGGAGAGGGTAGGACCAAAAACATTCAGTACTTC.

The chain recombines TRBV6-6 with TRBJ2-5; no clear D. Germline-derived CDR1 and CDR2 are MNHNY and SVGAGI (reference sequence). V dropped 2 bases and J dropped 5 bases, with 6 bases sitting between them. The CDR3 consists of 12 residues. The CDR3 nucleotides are TGTGCCAGCAGTTACGGGCTCGAGACCCAGTACTTC. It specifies CASSYGLETQYF.

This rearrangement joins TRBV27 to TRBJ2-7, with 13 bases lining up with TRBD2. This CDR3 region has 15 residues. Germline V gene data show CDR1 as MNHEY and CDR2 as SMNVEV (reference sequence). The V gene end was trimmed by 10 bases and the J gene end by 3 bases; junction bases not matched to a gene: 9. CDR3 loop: CATAGLAGQHYEQYF. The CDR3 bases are TGTGCCACCGCGGGACTAGCGGGACAGCACTACGAGCAGTACTTC.

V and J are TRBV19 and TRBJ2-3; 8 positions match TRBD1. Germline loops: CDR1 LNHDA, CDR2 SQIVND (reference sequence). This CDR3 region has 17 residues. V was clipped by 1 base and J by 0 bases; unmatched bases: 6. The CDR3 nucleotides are TGTGCCAGTAGTATAGCCCACAGGGGGTTAAGCACAGATACGCAGTATTTT. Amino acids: CASSIAHRGLSTDTQYF.

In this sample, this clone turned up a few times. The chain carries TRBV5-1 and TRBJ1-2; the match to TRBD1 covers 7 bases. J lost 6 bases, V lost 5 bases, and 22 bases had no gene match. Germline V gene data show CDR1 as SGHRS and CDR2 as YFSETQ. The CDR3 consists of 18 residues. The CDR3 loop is CASRPSSEGTENANGYTF. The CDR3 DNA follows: TGCGCCAGCAGACCTAGTTCTGAAGGGACAGAGAACGCCAATGGCTACACCTTC.

As DNA, the CDR3 is TGCGCCAGCAGCTTGGCGAGCTCCCAAGAGACCCAGTACTTC. It encodes CASSLASSQETQYF. The genes are TRBV5-1 and TRBJ2-5, with unresolved D. Germline V gives CDR1 SGHRS, CDR2 YFSETQ. The CDR3 loop spans 14 amino acids. Trimming stripped 0 bases from V and 1 base from J, with 7 bases between. Variable domain in full (rest from reference TRBV5-1 and TRBJ2-5): KAGVTQTPRYLIKTRGQQVTLSCSPISGHRSVSWYQQTPGQGLQFLFEYFSETQRNKGNFPGRFSGRQFSNSRSEMNVSTLELGDSALYLCASSLASSQETQYFGPGTRLLVL.

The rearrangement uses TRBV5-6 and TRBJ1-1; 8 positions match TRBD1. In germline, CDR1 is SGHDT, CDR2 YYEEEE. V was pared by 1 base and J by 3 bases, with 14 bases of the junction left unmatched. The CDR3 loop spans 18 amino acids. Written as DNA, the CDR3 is TGTGCCAGCAGCTTGTGGGGGCAGGGGGCATGGTTGGACACTGAAGCTTTCTTT. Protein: CASSLWGQGAWLDTEAFF.

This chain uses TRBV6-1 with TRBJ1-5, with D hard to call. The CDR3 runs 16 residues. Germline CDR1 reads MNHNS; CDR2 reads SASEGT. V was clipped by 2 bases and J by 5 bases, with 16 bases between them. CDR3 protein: CASSEFVEAVDQPQHF. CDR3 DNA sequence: TGTGCCAGCAGTGAATTTGTGGAAGCGGTCGATCAGCCCCAGCATTTT.

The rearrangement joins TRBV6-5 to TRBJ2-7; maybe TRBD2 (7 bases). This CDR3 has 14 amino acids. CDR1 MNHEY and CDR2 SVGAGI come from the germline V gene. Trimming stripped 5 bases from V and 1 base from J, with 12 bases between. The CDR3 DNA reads TGTGCCAGCAGTGCGGGGGACACATCCTACGAGCAGTACTTC. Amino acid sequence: CASSAGDTSYEQYF.

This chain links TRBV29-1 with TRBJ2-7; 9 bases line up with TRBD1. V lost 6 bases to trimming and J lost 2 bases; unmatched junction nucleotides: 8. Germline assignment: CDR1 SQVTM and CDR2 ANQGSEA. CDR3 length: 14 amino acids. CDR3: CSVVGRDRAYEQYF. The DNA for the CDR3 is TGCAGCGTAGTAGGTCGGGACAGGGCCTACGAGCAGTACTTC.

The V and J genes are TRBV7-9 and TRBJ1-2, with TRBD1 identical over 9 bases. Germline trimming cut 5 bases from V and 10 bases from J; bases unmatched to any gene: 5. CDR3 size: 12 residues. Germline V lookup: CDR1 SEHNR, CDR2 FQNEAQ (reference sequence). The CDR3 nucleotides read TGTGCCAGCAGCCGGGACAGGGACGACTACACCTTC. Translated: CASSRDRDDYTF.